The 26 T cell receptor beta chains below come from one sample, sequenced in a study of blood T cell repertoires in COVID-19. TCRdb's table, derived via immunoSEQ multiplex PCR, lists solely in-frame clones and lacks some. This table holds approximately 200,000 clones, roughly 87% found once. The sample was peripheral blood. Receptor source: a man aged 35 to 55 with active or convalescent COVID-19.

This rearrangement joins TRBV6-5 to TRBJ1-2; TRBD1 matches 12 bases. Per the germline V gene, CDR1 is MNHEY and CDR2 is SVGAGI. Trimming took 8 bases from V and 8 from J; bases not matched to a gene: 12. This CDR3 has 15 residues. DNA of the CDR3: TGTGCCAGCCTACCCCCGGGACAGGGGGCGTCGGGCTACACCTTC. Protein product: CASLPPGQGASGYTF.

The chain is built from TRBV18 and TRBJ1-2; 9 positions match TRBD1. CDR1 and CDR2 from the germline V gene are KGHSH and LQKENI. CDR3 length: 14 amino acids. Germline trimming cut 4 bases from V and 8 bases from J; bases unmatched to any gene: 8. CDR3 sequence reads: CASSRYGTGSGYTF. CDR3 DNA: TGTGCCAGCTCACGTTACGGGACAGGGAGCGGCTACACCTTC.

V gene TRBV28 combines with J gene TRBJ2-7, with 7 bases identical to TRBD2. V shed 6 bases, J shed 7 bases, and the junction held 15 bases outside the gene matches. CDR3 length: 15 amino acids. CDR1 is MDHEN and CDR2 is SYDVKM in the germline V gene. The CDR3: CASRGSGKSQREQYF. Here the CDR3 DNA reads TGTGCCAGCAGGGGGAGCGGGAAAAGCCAGAGGGAGCAGTACTTC.

This sequence joins TRBV19 and TRBJ1-1; D not resolved. This CDR3 is built from 12 residues. The V gene lost 3 bases and the J gene lost 7 bases, with 9 bases spanning the gap. The germline V gene encodes CDR1 LNHDA and CDR2 SQIVND (reference sequence). The CDR3 nucleotides read TGTGCCAGTAGTATTGACGGGTATGAAGCTTTCTTT. This gives the protein CASSIDGYEAFF.

V gene TRBV6-2 or TRBV6-3 combines with J gene TRBJ1-1; D might be TRBD1 (6 bases). V was trimmed by 6 bases and J by 5 bases, leaving 19 bases between them. Germline V CDR1 and CDR2: MNHEY, SVGEGT. This CDR3 is 15 amino acids long. CDR3 loop: CASRPLTGSGTEAFF. As DNA, the CDR3 is TGTGCCAGCAGGCCTCTAACAGGGTCGGGGACTGAAGCTTTCTTT.

This sequence joins TRBV5-1 and TRBJ2-7; tentatively, D is TRBD2 (6 bases). The CDR3 runs to 15 residues. Germline V lookup: CDR1 SGHRS, CDR2 YFSETQ. The germline V and J ends were trimmed by 1 base and 7 bases, with 18 bases remaining between them. CDR3 sequence reads: CASSLTPGVAGEQYF. The CDR3, as DNA: TGCGCCAGCAGCTTGACCCCGGGAGTCGCGGGGGAGCAGTACTTC.

This clone came up once. This sample also contains other DNA sequences that code for the same CDR3. The chain couples TRBV28 to TRBJ1-1; 8 nucleotides match TRBD1. The length of the CDR3 is 14 residues. The germline V gene encodes CDR1 MDHEN and CDR2 SYDVKM. With 5 bases clipped from V and 3 bases from J, the junction kept 5 bases outside the gene matches. CDR3 amino acids: CASSPGTGDTEAFF. CDR3 nucleotides: TGTGCCAGCAGTCCCGGGACAGGCGACACTGAAGCTTTCTTT.

The genes are TRBV5-4 and TRBJ1-2, with 7 positions matching TRBD1. Germline CDR1 reads SGHNT; CDR2 reads YYREEE (reference sequence). This CDR3 contains 16 residues. V was clipped by 1 base and J by 4 bases; unmatched bases: 10. CDR3 sequence (DNA): TGTGCCAGCAGCTTGCCTCGACAGGGTGCCGGCTATGGCTACACCTTC. The encoded protein is CASSLPRQGAGYGYTF.

The rearrangement links TRBV2 to TRBJ1-2; D ambiguous. Trimming removed 5 bases from V and 5 bases from J, with 12 bases in between. Germline CDR1 reads SNHLY; CDR2 reads FYNNEI. This CDR3 is built from 13 residues. CDR3 residues: CASSWEGVYGYTF. CDR3 DNA sequence: TGTGCCAGCAGTTGGGAGGGCGTATATGGCTACACCTTC.

The chain combines TRBV7-8 with TRBJ1-2; possibly TRBD1 for D (6 bases). V lost 1 base, J lost 5 bases, and 14 bases lay in between. Germline assignment: CDR1 SGHVS and CDR2 FQNEAQ. The CDR3 extends over 15 amino acids. This CDR3 is CASSLVGGSWYGYTF. In DNA, the CDR3 is TGTGCCAGCAGCTTAGTTGGGGGCAGTTGGTATGGCTACACCTTC.

The chain links TRBV28 to TRBJ1-5; the D is unclear. Trimming pared 5 bases from V and 4 bases from J, leaving 12 bases between. The CDR3 contains 14 residues. The germline CDR1 and CDR2 sequences are MDHEN and SYDVKM. The DNA for the CDR3 is TGTGCCAGCAGTGGTAGACAAATTAATCAGCCCCAGCATTTT. Residues: CASSGRQINQPQHF.

V usage is TRBV2 and J usage is TRBJ2-3, with D possibly TRBD2 on 7 matching bases. Germline V gene data show CDR1 as SNHLY and CDR2 as FYNNEI. The V end lost 2 bases, the J end lost 4 bases, and 13 bases lay between the germline ends. CDR3 size: 15 residues. The CDR3 nucleotides read TGTGCCAGCAGTGAATACACGGGGGGCCCAGATACGCAGTATTTT. This gives the protein CASSEYTGGPDTQYF.

The chain has TRBV21-1 and TRBJ2-1; TRBD2 is the table's D call, not checked against the DNA. TRBV21-1 is listed as a pseudogene. The CDR3 extends over 17 amino acids. CDR3 nucleotides: TGTGCCAGCAGCAAAGGTAACGGGGGGGTCGAGTACAATGAGCAGTTCTTC. It specifies CASSKGNGGVEYNEQFF.

The chain is built from TRBV27 and TRBJ1-2; 11 nucleotides agree with TRBD1. Looked up from germline, CDR1 is MNHEY and CDR2 is SMNVEV (reference sequence). After removal of 5 bases from V and 8 bases from J, the junction contained 7 bases not matched to a gene. The CDR3 totals 14 residues. The chain's CDR3 is CASSPGQGAIGYTF. In DNA form, the CDR3 reads TGTGCCAGCAGTCCTGGACAGGGGGCGATCGGCTACACCTTC.

The gene calls are TRBV5-4 and TRBJ1-2, with D possibly TRBD1 on 6 matching bases. Germline CDR1 SGHNT, CDR2 YYREEE (reference sequence). V lost 0 bases and J lost 4, with 13 bases in between. This CDR3 is 15 amino acids long. Here the CDR3 DNA reads TGTGCCAGCAGCTTGGGAGACAGGAGACTCTATGGCTACACCTTC. It specifies CASSLGDRRLYGYTF.

This chain joins TRBV15 and TRBJ1-3; 8 bases are shared with TRBD1. The CDR3 contains 16 residues. Per the germline V gene, CDR1 is LNHNV and CDR2 is YYDKDF (reference sequence). J was trimmed by 4 bases and V by 0 bases; bases with no gene match: 5. CDR3 DNA sequence: TGTGCCACCAGCAGAGAGGGACAGGCAGGCGGAAACACCATATATTTT. Translation: CATSREGQAGGNTIYF. Together with reference TRBV15 and TRBJ1-3, the CDR3 gives the full variable domain: DAMVIQNPRYQVTQFGKPVTLSCSQTLNHNVMYWYQQKSSQAPKLLFHYYDKDFNNEADTPDNFQSRRPNTSFCFLDIRSPGLGDTAMYLCATSREGQAGGNTIYFGEGSWLTVV.

The DNA for the CDR3 is TGTGCCAGCAGATCCCCCGGCCAGGTGTTAGATACGCAGTATTTT. The encoded protein is CASRSPGQVLDTQYF. The chain employs TRBV6-5 and TRBJ2-3, with D unclear. The CDR3 sequence is 15 residues long. Germline CDR1 is MNHEY and CDR2 is SVGAGI. Trimming stripped 6 bases from V and 5 bases from J, with 18 bases between.

The gene calls are TRBV6-5 and TRBJ1-1; TRBD1 agrees at 10 bases. CDR1 is MNHEY and CDR2 is SVGAGI in the germline V gene. This CDR3 is 14 amino acids long. V lost 7 bases and J lost 6; bases outside the gene matches: 8. CDR3 in amino acids: CASIGRQGAAEAFF. CDR3 nucleotide sequence: TGTGCCAGCATCGGACGACAGGGGGCGGCTGAAGCTTTCTTT.

V and J are TRBV19 and TRBJ2-1; 8 bases line up with TRBD2. J lost 15 bases, V lost 3 bases, and 4 bases had no gene match. Germline-derived CDR1 and CDR2 are LNHDA and SQIVND (reference sequence). The length of the CDR3 is 11 residues. The CDR3 DNA follows: TGTGCCAGTAGTATGGGTGGACTAGCGTTCTTC. It codes for CASSMGGLAFF.

This clone has more than one count but fewer than ten. This sequence joins TRBV4-1 and TRBJ1-1, with D possibly matching TRBD1 (5 bases). This CDR3 region has 16 residues. CDR1 is MGHRA, CDR2 YSYEKL, per germline. Trimming took off 1 base at V and 0 bases at J, with 12 bases between the two ends. The CDR3 DNA reads TGCGCCAGCAGCCAAGGGGGGGAACTCATGAACACTGAAGCTTTCTTT. It translates to CASSQGGELMNTEAFF.

In DNA form, the CDR3 reads TGTGCCAGCAGCTTAGCGATGGGACAGAATGGATCACCCCTCCACTTT. This translates into CASSLAMGQNGSPLHF. V is TRBV7-8 and J is TRBJ1-6, with 7 bases lining up with TRBD1. Germline lookup yields CDR1 SGHVS and CDR2 FQNEAQ. CDR3 length equals 16 residues. With 0 bases clipped from V and 10 bases from J, the junction kept 9 bases outside the gene matches.

The rearrangement links TRBV5-4 to TRBJ1-2; 8 nucleotides align to TRBD1. From germline, CDR1 is SGHNT and CDR2 YYREEE (reference sequence). Trimming took 4 bases from V and 8 from J; bases not matched to a gene: 10. The CDR3 is 14 amino acids. CDR3 in amino acids: CASSPPQGAWGYTF. Written as DNA, the CDR3 is TGTGCCAGCAGCCCGCCTCAGGGGGCGTGGGGCTACACCTTC.

V gene TRBV28 combines with J gene TRBJ2-1; 14 bases align to TRBD2. Germline-derived CDR1 and CDR2 are MDHEN and SYDVKM. The CDR3 sequence is 16 residues long. After removal of 6 bases from V and 7 bases from J, the junction contained 8 bases not matched to a gene. The CDR3 DNA is TGTGCCAGCAGCCCACCGGGACTAGCGGGGGCGAATGAGCAGTTCTTC. This translates into CASSPPGLAGANEQFF.

This clone was picked up one time. This chain uses TRBV2 with TRBJ1-1; TRBD1 matches at 7 bases. The CDR3 extends over 15 amino acids. Germline V CDR1 and CDR2: SNHLY, FYNNEI. V was clipped by 7 bases and J by 1 base; unmatched bases: 9. For the CDR3, the DNA is TGTGCCAGCACTAAGATCCAGGGGGGGAACACTGAAGCTTTCTTT. This gives the protein CASTKIQGGNTEAFF.

Only a few counts were recorded for this clone. Additional DNA sequences in this sample encode the identical CDR3. The rearrangement uses TRBV12-3 or TRBV12-4 and TRBJ2-7, with a weak D call TRBD1 (6 bases). V was cut by 6 bases and J by 4 bases, with 13 bases left in between. The CDR3 has 13 amino acids. This CDR3 is CASSPGQGYEQYF. CDR3 bases: TGTGCCAGCAGCCCGGGCCAGGGGTACGAGCAGTACTTC.

V gene TRBV28 combines with J gene TRBJ2-1; 8 nucleotides agree with TRBD1. With V trimmed by 3 bases and J by 3 bases, 1 base remained unmatched. The CDR3 runs 14 residues. Germline values: CDR1 MDHEN, CDR2 SYDVKM. In DNA, the CDR3 is TGTGCCAGCAGTTTCAGGGGGCTCTACAATGAGCAGTTCTTC. This gives the protein CASSFRGLYNEQFF.